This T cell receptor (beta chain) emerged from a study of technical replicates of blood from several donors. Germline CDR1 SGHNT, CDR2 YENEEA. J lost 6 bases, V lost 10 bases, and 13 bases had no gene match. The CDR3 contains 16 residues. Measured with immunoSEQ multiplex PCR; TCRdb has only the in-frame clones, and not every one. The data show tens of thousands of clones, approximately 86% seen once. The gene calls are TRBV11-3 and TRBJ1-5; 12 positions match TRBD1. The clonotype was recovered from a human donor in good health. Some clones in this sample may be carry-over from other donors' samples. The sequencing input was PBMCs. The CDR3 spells CAKQEGQGAQGQPQHF. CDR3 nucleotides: TGTGCCAAACAAGAGGGACAGGGGGCGCAGGGTCAGCCCCAGCATTTT.